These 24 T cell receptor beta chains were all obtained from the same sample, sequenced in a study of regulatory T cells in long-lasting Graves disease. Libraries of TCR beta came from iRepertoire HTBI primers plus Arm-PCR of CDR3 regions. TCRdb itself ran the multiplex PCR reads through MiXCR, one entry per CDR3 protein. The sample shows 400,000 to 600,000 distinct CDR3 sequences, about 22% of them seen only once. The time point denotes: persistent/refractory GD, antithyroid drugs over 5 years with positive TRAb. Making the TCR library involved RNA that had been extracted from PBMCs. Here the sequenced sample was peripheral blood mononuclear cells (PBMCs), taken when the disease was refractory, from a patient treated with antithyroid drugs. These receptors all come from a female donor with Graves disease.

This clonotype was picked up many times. The CDR3 reads CASSYSGGGQYF. In DNA form, the CDR3 reads TGTGCCAGCAGTTACTCGGGTGGAGGGCAGTACTTC. The V and J genes are TRBV6-6 and TRBJ2-7; D perhaps matches TRBD2 (5 bases). The CDR3 covers 12 residues. The V gene's germline CDR1 is MNHNY and CDR2 SVGAGI (reference sequence). Trimming stripped 0 bases from V and 9 bases from J, with 9 bases between.

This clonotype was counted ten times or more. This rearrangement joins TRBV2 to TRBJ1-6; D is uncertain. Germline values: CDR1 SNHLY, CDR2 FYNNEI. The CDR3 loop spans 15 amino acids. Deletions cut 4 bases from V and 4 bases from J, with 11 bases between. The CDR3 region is CASSVTREYNSPLHF. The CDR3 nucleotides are TGTGCCAGCAGTGTGACAAGGGAGTATAATTCACCCCTCCACTTT.

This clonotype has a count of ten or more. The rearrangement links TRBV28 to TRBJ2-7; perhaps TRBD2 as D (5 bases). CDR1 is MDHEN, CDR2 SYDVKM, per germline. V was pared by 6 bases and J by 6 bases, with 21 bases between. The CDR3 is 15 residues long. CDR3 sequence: CASSPFFGLPSEQYF. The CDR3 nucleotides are TGTGCCAGCAGCCCCTTCTTTGGACTCCCCTCCGAGCAGTACTTC.

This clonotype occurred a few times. CDR3: CASSDWGEGSNYGYTF. Written as DNA, the CDR3 is TGTGCCAGCAGCGATTGGGGGGAGGGCTCTAACTATGGCTACACCTTC. This chain connects TRBV6-1 to TRBJ1-2; D might be TRBD1 (5 bases). Germline lookup yields CDR1 MNHNS and CDR2 SASEGT. Trimming left V 6 bases short and J 0 bases short, with 17 bases between. The CDR3 length is 16 residues.

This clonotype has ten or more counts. Here the CDR3 reads CASSGTGRDNQPQHF. The DNA of the CDR3 is TGTGCCAGCAGCGGGACAGGAAGGGACAATCAGCCCCAGCATTTT. The chain couples TRBV6-1 to TRBJ1-5; 8 nucleotides line up with TRBD1. Looked up from germline, CDR1 is MNHNS and CDR2 is SASEGT. This CDR3 spans 15 amino acids. The V gene end was trimmed by 6 bases and the J gene end by 3 bases; junction bases not matched to a gene: 7.

This CDR3 is CASSFGHGQTPLHF. The DNA for the CDR3 is TGCGCCAGCAGCTTCGGACACGGTCAGACACCCCTCCACTTT. This chain joins TRBV5-1 and TRBJ1-6, with a possible D match to TRBD1 (5 bases). Germline lookup yields CDR1 SGHRS and CDR2 YFSETQ. V dropped 2 bases and J dropped 11 bases, with 14 bases sitting between them. The CDR3 extends over 14 amino acids.

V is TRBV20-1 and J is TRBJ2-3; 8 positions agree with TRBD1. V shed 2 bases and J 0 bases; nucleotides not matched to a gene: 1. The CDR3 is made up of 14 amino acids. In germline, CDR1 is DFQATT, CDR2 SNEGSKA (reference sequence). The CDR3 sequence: CSARRTGSTDTQYF. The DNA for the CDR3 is TGCAGTGCTAGAAGGACAGGGAGCACAGATACGCAGTATTTT.

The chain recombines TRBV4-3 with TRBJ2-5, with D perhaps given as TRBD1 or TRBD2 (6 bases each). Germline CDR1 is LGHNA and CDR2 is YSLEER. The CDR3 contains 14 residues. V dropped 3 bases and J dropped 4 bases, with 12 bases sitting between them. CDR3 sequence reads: CASSQGGGVETQYF. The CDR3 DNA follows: TGCGCCAGCAGCCAGGGGGGCGGGGTAGAGACCCAGTACTTC.

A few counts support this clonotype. CDR3: CASSYSRQHRGYTF. Here the CDR3 DNA reads TGTGCCAGCAGTTACTCGAGACAGCATCGTGGCTACACCTTC. J is TRBJ1-2 and V is TRBV6-2 or TRBV6-3; tentative D call: TRBD1 (5 bases). The ends were cut back, 0 bases at V and 7 bases at J, with 12 bases in the middle. The CDR3 has 14 residues. CDR1 and CDR2 (germline): MNHEY, SVGEGT.

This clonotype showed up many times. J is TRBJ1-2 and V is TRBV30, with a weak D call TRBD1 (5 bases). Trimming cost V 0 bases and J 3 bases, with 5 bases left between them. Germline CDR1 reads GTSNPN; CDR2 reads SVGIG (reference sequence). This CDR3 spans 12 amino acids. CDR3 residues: CAWSVGDYGYTF. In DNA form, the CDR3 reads TGTGCCTGGAGTGTGGGGGACTATGGCTACACCTTC.

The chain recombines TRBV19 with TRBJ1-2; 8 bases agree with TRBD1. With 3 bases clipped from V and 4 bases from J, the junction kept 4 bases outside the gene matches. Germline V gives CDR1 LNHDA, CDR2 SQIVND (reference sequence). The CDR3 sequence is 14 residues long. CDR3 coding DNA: TGTGCCAGTAGTATCGACAGGGGATCCTATGGCTACACCTTC. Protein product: CASSIDRGSYGYTF.

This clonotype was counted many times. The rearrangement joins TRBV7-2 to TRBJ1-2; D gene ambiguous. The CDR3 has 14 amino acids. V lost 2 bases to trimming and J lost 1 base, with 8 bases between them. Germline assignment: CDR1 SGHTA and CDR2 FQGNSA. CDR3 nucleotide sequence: TGTGCCAGCAGCTTAAATCAGATTAACTATGGCTACACCTTC. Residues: CASSLNQINYGYTF.

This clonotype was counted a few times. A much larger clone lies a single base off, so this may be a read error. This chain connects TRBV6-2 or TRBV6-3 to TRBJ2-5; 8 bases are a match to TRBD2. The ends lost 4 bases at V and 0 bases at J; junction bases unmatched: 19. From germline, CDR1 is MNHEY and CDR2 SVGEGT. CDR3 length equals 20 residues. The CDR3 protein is CASSSHIPPGERGYQETQYF. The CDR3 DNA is TGTGCCAGCAGTTCACATATACCCCCCGGGGAGCGGGGGTACCAAGAGACCCAGTACTTC.

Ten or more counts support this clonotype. The CDR3, as DNA: TGTGCCAGCTTGACAGGGGTGGATTCACCCCTCCACTTT. Protein sequence: CASLTGVDSPLHF. This chain links TRBV2 with TRBJ1-6, with TRBD1 matching over 8 bases. This CDR3 is 13 amino acids long. The germline gives CDR1 SNHLY, CDR2 FYNNEI. V lost 8 bases and J lost 8; bases outside the gene matches: 5.

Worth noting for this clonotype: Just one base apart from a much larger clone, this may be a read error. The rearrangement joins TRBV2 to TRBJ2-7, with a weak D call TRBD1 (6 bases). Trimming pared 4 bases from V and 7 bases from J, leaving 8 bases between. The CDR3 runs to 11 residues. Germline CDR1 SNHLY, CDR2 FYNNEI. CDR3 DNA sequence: TGTGCCAGCAGTGTCGGACAGGAGCAGTACTTC. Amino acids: CASSVGQEQYF. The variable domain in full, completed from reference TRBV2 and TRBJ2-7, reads EPEVTQTPSHQVTQMGQEVILRCVPISNHLYFYWYRQILGQKVEFLVSFYNNEISEKSEIFDDQFSVERPDGSNFTLKIRSTKLEDSAMYFCASSVGQEQYFGPGTRLTVT.

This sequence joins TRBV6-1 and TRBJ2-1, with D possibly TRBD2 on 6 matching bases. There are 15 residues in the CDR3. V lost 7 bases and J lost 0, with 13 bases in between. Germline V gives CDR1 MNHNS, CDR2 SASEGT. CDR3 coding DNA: TGTGCCAGCACCCTGGACGGGAGCTCCTACAATGAGCAGTTCTTC. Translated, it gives CASTLDGSSYNEQFF.

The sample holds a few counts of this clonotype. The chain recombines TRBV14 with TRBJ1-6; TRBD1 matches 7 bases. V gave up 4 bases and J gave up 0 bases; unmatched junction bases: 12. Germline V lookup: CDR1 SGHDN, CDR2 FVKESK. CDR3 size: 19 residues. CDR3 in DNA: TGTGCCAGCAGCCCAGGGACAGAGCTCCAAAGCTCCTATAATTCACCCCTCCACTTT. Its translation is CASSPGTELQSSYNSPLHF.

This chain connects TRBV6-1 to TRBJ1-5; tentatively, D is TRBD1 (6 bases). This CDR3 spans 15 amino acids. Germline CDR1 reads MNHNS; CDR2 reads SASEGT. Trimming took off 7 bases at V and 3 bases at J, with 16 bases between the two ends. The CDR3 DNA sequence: TGTGCCAGCACATTTGGGGGCCTCCCCAATCAGCCCCAGCATTTT. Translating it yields CASTFGGLPNQPQHF.

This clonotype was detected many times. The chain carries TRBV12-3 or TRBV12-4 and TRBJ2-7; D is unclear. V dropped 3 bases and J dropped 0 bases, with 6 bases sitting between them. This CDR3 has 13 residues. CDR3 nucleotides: TGTGCCAGCAGTTTGTGGGACTCCTACGAGCAGTACTTC. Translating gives CASSLWDSYEQYF.

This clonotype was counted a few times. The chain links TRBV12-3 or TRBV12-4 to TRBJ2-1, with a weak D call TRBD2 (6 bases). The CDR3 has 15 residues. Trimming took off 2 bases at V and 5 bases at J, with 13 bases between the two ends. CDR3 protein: CASSLFTSNNNEQFF. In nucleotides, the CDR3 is TGTGCCAGCAGTTTATTCACTAGCAACAACAATGAGCAGTTCTTC.

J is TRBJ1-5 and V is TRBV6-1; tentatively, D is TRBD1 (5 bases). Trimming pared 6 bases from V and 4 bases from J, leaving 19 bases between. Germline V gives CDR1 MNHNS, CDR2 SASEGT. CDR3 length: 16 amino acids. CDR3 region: CASRTPGLASNQPQHF. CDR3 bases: TGTGCCAGCAGGACACCGGGACTGGCCTCTAATCAGCCCCAGCATTTT.

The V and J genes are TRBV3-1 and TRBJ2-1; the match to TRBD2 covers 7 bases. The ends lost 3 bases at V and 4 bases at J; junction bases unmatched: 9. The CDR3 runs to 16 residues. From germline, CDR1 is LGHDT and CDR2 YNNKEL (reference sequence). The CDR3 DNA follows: TGTGCCAGCAGCCATGGAGCCTGGCGGGAGTACAATGAGCAGTTCTTC. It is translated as CASSHGAWREYNEQFF.

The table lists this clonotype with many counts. CDR3 loop: CASSQGTGWKTQYF. CDR3 nucleotide sequence: TGTGCCAGCAGCCAAGGGACAGGGTGGAAGACCCAGTACTTC. The V call is TRBV11-2, the J call TRBJ2-5; 9 nucleotides line up with TRBD1. In germline, CDR1 is SGHAT, CDR2 FQNNGV. The CDR3 loop spans 14 amino acids. The ends lost 5 bases at V and 6 bases at J; junction bases unmatched: 7. Supplemented by reference TRBV11-2 and TRBJ2-5, the full variable domain reads EAGVAQSPRYKIIEKRQSVAFWCNPISGHATLYWYQQILGQGPKLLIQFQNNGVVDDSQLPKDRFSAERLKGVDSTLKIQPAKLEDSAVYLCASSQGTGWKTQYFGPGTRLLVL.

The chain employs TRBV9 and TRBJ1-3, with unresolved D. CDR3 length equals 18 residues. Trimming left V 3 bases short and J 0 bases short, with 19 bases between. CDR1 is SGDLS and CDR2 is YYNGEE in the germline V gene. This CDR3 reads CASSASMGGPSSGNTIYF. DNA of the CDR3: TGTGCCAGCAGCGCCTCTATGGGAGGACCCAGCTCTGGAAACACCATATATTTT.